This TCR beta chain was obtained from a study of cytomegalovirus exposure and HLA in healthy donors. Study in general: A preliminary data release comprised 70 million to 95 million unique TCRs obtained from HLA-typed donors.

Findings and limits, study-wide: It was reported in a later analysis that an Asian-associated ancestry cluster showed fewer N-insertions than the roughly 710-donor mean. Looking again later, the authors saw that most CMV-associated TCR beta chains seemed HLA-restricted. Indistinguishability led to the exclusion of some V segments, TRBV6-2 and TRBV6-3 included.

Germline V gene sequence: CDR1 LNHDA, CDR2 SQIVND (reference sequence). The CDR3 covers 13 residues. Deletions cut 0 bases from V and 3 bases from J, with 5 bases between. Vbeta (60) and Jbeta (13) primers were used in the PCR. Clones were sequenced by immunoSEQ multiplex PCR, and TCRdb holds only the in-frame ones, with some missing. The profile covers 150,000 to 250,000 clones, with 79% appearing a single time and 4.4% taken by the ten largest. As concerns this clone: Its target is unknown.

This receptor was taken from a woman aged 30 to 39 in good health and CMV-seropositive. This sequence joins TRBV19 and TRBJ1-1; D is ambiguous. The sample was PBMCs. The CDR3 loop reads CASSIDIHTEAFF. The CDR3 nucleotides are TGTGCCAGTAGTATAGATATTCACACTGAAGCTTTCTTT.